This T cell receptor beta chain was retrieved from a study of T cells after yellow fever vaccination. The CDR3 totals 14 residues. The germline CDR1 and CDR2 sequences are SGHKS and YYEKEE (reference sequence). V was clipped by 0 bases and J by 2 bases, with 8 bases between them. TCRdb analysed the 5' RACE reads with MiXCR anew, one entry per CDR3 protein. The sample shows around 1,300 distinct CDR3 sequences, roughly 56% of them seen only once. The sequencing used PBMCs, either bulk or a sorted T-cell subset (CD4+, CD8+, memory, or dextramer-sorted; not recorded which), collected on the day of the yellow fever booster vaccination. The rearrangement uses TRBV5-5 and TRBJ2-5; TRBD1 is a possible D gene (5 bases). This clonotype was sampled from a man between 18 and 29 years old who received the YFV17D yellow fever vaccine. The CDR3, as DNA: TGTGCCAGCAGCTTGGATGGGGCGCAAGAGACCCAGTACTTC. Its protein product is CASSLDGAQETQYF.